Listed below are T cell receptor beta chains from one sample, sequenced in a study of blood T cell repertoires in COVID-19. Assay: immunoSEQ multiplex PCR; the TCRdb copy retains only in-frame clones and omits some. The sample shows tens of thousands of clones, 70% to 90% of them seen only once. The source material was peripheral blood. All receptors come from a woman aged 80 or over with acute or convalescent COVID-19. Both conserved end residues are part of each CDR3. Clone size is shown for a subset of rows, as once, few, many or a class of expanded clone.

V: TRBV11-2
size: -
J: TRBJ1-2
CDR3: CATRPGRNSNYGYTF

V: TRBV20-1
size: once
J: TRBJ1-1
CDR3: CSASGGSNTEAFF

V: TRBV7-2
size: -
J: TRBJ1-4
CDR3: CASSSWAATNEKLFF

V: TRBV9
size: -
J: TRBJ1-2
CDR3: CASRLLSVYTF

V: TRBV19
size: -
J: TRBJ1-1
CDR3: CASSIRTGEAFF

V: TRBV1
size: -
J: TRBJ2-1
CDR3: CTSSGRPLGLAANNEQFF

V: TRBV7-3
size: -
J: TRBJ2-2
CDR3: CASSGGGLAGTGELFF

V: TRBV7-9
size: few
J: TRBJ2-5
CDR3: CASSLAGTSGVETQYF

V: TRBV2
size: -
J: TRBJ1-5
CDR3: CASSRTQGRDSNQPQHF

V: TRBV12-3/TRBV12-4
size: -
J: TRBJ2-7
CDR3: CASSFELGQYF

V: TRBV30
size: -
J: TRBJ1-3
CDR3: CAWSLGSAGNTIYF

V: TRBV28
size: once
J: TRBJ2-5
CDR3: CASSPGGRRETQYF

V: TRBV5-8
size: -
J: TRBJ1-4
CDR3: CASSSGQGSEKLFF

V: TRBV5-1
size: -
J: TRBJ2-1
CDR3: CASSLSGDDFLFF

V: TRBV5-1
size: once
J: TRBJ2-2
CDR3: CASSLVEGTGELFF

V: TRBV15
size: few
J: TRBJ2-1
CDR3: CATSGSGTGGVNEQFF

V: TRBV4-1
size: -
J: TRBJ1-2
CDR3: CASSLRPGTLPEGYTF

V: TRBV30
size: -
J: TRBJ1-2
CDR3: CAWSLGGAGSYGYTF

V: TRBV19
size: -
J: TRBJ1-5
CDR3: CASSIGSSNQPQHF

V: TRBV5-1
size: -
J: TRBJ2-5
CDR3: CASRQGGADQETQYF

V: TRBV18
size: -
J: TRBJ2-1
CDR3: CASSPYDSLHEQFF

V: TRBV6-5
size: -
J: TRBJ2-6
CDR3: CASSYLRSGANVLTF

V: TRBV28
size: -
J: TRBJ2-2
CDR3: CASSSGQYTGELFF

V: TRBV5-1
size: -
J: TRBJ2-5
CDR3: CASSRLAPYQETQYF

V: TRBV6-6
size: -
J: TRBJ1-1
CDR3: CASSYGRDTEAFF

V: TRBV7-9
size: few
J: TRBJ2-7
CDR3: CASSSWDRLGRDEQYF

V: TRBV5-4
size: -
J: TRBJ1-1
CDR3: CASSLAGDFF

V: TRBV29-1
size: -
J: TRBJ1-2
CDR3: CSVGGPQEPYGYTF